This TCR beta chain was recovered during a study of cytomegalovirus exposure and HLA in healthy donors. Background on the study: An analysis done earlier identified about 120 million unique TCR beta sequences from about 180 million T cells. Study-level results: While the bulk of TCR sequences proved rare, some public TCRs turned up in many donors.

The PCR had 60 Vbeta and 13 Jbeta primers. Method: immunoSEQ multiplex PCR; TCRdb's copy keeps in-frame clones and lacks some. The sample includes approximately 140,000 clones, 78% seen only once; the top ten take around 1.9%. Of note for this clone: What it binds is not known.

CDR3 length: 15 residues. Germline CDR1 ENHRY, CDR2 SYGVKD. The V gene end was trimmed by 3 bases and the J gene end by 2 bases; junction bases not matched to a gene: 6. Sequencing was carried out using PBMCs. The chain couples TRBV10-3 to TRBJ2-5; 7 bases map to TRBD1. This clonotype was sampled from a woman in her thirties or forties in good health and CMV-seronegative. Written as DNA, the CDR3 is TGTGCCATCAGTGATCCCCGGACAGGACAAGAGACCCAGTACTTC. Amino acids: CAISDPRTGQETQYF.